This T cell receptor (beta chain) was recovered during a study of blood T cell repertoires in COVID-19. Turning to the study itself: From T cells, B-cell-depleted T cells, or PBMCs came the material, which was cDNA or gDNA.

Participants were aged roughly 18 to 90 years from approximately 25 US areas. Libraries were prepared by immunoSEQ multiplex PCR; TCRdb keeps only in-frame clonotypes and omits some of them. The table records roughly 200,000 clones, around nine tenths of them present only once. V lost 6 bases to trimming and J lost 5 bases, with 17 bases between them. The CDR3 is made up of 15 amino acids. The germline V gene encodes CDR1 MNHEY and CDR2 SVGEGT. Sequencing was performed on PBMCs or T cells enriched from blood (not recorded which). The rearrangement links TRBV6-2 or TRBV6-3 to TRBJ1-5; D may be TRBD1 (6 bases). This TCR was recovered from a woman younger than 45 with acute COVID-19. The CDR3 sequence is CASSPHGTPYQPQHF. The CDR3 nucleotides are TGTGCCAGCAGCCCGCACGGGACACCTTATCAGCCCCAGCATTTT.